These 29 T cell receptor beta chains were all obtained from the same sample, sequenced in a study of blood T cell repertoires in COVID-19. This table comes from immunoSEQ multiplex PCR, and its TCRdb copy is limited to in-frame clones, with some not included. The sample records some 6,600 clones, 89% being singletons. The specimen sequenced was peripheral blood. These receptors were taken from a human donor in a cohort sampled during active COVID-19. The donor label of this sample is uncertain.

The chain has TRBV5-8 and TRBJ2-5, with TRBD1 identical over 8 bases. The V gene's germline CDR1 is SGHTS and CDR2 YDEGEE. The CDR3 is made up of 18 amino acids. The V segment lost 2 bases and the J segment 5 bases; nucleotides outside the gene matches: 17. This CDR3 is CASSLGMRGQGARETQYF. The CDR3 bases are TGTGCCAGCAGCTTAGGTATGAGAGGGCAGGGGGCGCGGGAGACCCAGTACTTC.

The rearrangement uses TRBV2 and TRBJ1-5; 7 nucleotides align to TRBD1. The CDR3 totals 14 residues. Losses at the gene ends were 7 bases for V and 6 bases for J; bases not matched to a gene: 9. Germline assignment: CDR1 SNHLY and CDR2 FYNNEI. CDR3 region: CASKLSGGGQPQHF. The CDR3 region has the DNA TGTGCCAGCAAGTTATCAGGGGGTGGTCAGCCCCAGCATTTT.

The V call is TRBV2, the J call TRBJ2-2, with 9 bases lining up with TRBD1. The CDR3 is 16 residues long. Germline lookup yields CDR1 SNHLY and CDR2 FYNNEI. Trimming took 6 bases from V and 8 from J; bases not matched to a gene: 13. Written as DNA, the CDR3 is TGTGCCAGCAGGTCACCGGGACAGGGTACATCGGGGGAGCTGTTTTTT. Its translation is CASRSPGQGTSGELFF.

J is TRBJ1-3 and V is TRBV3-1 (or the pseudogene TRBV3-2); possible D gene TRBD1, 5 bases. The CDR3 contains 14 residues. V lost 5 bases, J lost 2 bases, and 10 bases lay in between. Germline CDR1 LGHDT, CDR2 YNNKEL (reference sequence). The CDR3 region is CASSTDTAGNTIYF. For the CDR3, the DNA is TGTGCCAGCAGCACGGACACCGCTGGAAACACCATATATTTT.

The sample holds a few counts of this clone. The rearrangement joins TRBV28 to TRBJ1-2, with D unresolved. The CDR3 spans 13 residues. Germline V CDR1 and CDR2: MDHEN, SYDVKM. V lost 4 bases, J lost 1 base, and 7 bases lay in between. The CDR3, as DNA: TGTGCCAGCAGTTACAACCTTAACTATGGCTACACCTTC. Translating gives CASSYNLNYGYTF.

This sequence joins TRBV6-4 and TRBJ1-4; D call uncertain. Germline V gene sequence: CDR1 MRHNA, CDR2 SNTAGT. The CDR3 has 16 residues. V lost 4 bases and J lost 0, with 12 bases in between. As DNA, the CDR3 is TGTGCCAGCAGTGTCCCAGGTATCTCAACTAATGAAAAACTGTTTTTT. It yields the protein CASSVPGISTNEKLFF.

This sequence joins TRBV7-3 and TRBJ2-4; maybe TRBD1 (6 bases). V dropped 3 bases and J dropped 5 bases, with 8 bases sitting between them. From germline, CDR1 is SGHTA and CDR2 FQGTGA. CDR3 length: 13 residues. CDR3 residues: CASSLDRENIQYF. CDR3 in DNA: TGTGCCAGCAGCTTGGACAGAGAAAACATTCAGTACTTC.

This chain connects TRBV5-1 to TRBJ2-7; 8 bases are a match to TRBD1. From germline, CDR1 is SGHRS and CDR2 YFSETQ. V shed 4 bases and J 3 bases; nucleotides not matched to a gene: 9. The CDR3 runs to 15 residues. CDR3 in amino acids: CASSVDRGEFYEQYF. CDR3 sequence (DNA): TGCGCCAGCAGCGTAGACAGGGGTGAATTCTACGAGCAGTACTTC. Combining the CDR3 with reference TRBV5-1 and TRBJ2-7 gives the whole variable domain KAGVTQTPRYLIKTRGQQVTLSCSPISGHRSVSWYQQTPGQGLQFLFEYFSETQRNKGNFPGRFSGRQFSNSRSEMNVSTLELGDSALYLCASSVDRGEFYEQYFGPGTRLTVT.

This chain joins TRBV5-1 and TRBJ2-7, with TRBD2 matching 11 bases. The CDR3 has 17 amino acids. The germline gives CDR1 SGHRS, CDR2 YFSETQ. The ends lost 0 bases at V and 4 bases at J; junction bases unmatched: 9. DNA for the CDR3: TGCGCCAGCAGCTTGGTACTAGCGGGAGATTTTGGGTACGAGCAGTACTTC. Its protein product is CASSLVLAGDFGYEQYF.

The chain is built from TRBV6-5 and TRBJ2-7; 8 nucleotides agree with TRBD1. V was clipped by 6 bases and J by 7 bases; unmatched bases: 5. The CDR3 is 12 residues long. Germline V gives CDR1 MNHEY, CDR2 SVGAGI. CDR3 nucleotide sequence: TGTGCCAGCAGCAAAACAGGGGGTGAGCAGTACTTC. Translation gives CASSKTGGEQYF.

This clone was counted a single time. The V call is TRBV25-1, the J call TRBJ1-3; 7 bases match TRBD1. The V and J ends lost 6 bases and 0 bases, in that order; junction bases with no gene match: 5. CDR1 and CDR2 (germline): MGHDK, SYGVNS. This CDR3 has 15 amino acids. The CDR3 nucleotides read TGTGCCAGCAGCCCAACAGGGGTCTCTGGAAACACCATATATTTT. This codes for CASSPTGVSGNTIYF. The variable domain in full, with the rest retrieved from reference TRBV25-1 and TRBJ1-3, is EADIYQTPRYLVIGTGKKITLECSQTMGHDKMYWYQQDPGMELHLIHYSYGVNSTEKGDLSSESTVSRIRTEHFPLTLESARPSHTSQYLCASSPTGVSGNTIYFGEGSWLTVV.

CDR3 loop: CASSQWTGNKKGQYF. CDR3 DNA: TGTGCCAGCAGTCAATGGACAGGTAACAAGAAGGGCCAGTACTTC. This chain uses TRBV6-5 with TRBJ2-5; 7 bases map to TRBD1. The CDR3 runs to 15 residues. The ends lost 5 bases at V and 10 bases at J; junction bases unmatched: 16. Per the germline V gene, CDR1 is MNHEY and CDR2 is SVGAGI.

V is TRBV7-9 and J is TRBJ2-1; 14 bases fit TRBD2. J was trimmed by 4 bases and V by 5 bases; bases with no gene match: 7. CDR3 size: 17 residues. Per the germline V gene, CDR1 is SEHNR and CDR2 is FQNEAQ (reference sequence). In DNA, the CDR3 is TGTGCCAGCAGCCCAGGACTAGCGGGAGGAGGGTACAATGAGCAGTTCTTC. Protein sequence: CASSPGLAGGGYNEQFF.

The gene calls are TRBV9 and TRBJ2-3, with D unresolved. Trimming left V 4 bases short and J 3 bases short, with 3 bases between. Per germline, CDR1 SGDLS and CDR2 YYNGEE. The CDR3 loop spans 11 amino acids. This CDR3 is CASSSTDTQYF. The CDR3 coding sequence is TGTGCCAGCAGCTCAACAGATACGCAGTATTTT.

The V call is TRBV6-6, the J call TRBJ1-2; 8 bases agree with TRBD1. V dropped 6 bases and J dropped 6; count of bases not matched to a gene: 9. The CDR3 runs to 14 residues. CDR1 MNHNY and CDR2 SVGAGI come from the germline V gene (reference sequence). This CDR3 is CASSPDRGSHGYTF. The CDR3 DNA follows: TGTGCCAGCAGCCCCGACAGGGGCTCTCATGGCTACACCTTC.

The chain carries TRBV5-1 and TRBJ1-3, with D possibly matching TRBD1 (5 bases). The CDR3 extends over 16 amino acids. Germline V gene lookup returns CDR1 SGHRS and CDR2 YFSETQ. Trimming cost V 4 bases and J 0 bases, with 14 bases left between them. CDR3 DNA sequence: TGCGCCAGCAGCGGGGGGGGACTCACCTCTGGAAACACCATATATTTT. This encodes CASSGGGLTSGNTIYF.

Here the CDR3 DNA reads TGCGCCAGCAGCCAATTGAGTAGCGGTAACACCGGGGAGCTGTTTTTT. Its protein product is CASSQLSSGNTGELFF. The chain is built from TRBV4-1 and TRBJ2-2; perhaps TRBD2 as D (6 bases). V was clipped by 2 bases and J by 2 bases, with 12 bases between them. CDR3 length: 16 amino acids. Germline V CDR1 and CDR2: MGHRA, YSYEKL.

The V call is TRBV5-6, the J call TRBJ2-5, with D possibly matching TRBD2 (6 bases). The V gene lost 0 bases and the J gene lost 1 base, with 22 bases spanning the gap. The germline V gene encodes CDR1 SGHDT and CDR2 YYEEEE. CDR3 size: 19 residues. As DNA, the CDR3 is TGTGCCAGCAGCTTGGCAGTGTGGAGGGGAAGGGGTTTCCAAGAGACCCAGTACTTC. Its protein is CASSLAVWRGRGFQETQYF.

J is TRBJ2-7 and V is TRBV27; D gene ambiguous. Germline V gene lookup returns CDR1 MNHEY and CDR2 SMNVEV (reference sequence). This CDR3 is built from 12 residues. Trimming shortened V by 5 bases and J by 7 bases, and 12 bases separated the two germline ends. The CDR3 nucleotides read TGTGCCAGCAGTGTAAGACTCGGGGAGCAGTACTTC. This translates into CASSVRLGEQYF.

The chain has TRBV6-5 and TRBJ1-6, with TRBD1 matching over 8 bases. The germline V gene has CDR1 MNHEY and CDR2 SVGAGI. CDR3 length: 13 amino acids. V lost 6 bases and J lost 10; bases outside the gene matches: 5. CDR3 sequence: CASSRGQASPLHF. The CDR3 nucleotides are TGTGCCAGCAGCCGGGGACAGGCGTCACCCCTCCACTTT.

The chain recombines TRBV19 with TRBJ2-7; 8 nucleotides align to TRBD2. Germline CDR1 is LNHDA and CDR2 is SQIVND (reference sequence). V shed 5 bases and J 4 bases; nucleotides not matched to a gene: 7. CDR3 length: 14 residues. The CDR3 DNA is TGTGCCAGTAGTGAAAGCGGGAGTAGGTACGAGCAGTACTTC. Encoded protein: CASSESGSRYEQYF.

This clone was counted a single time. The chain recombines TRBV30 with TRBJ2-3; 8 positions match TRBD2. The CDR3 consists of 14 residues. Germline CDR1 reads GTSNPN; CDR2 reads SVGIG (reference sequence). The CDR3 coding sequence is TGTGCGGGGGCGGGGGGTGTTAGGCGGGATACGCAGTATTTT. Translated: CAGAGGVRRDTQYF.

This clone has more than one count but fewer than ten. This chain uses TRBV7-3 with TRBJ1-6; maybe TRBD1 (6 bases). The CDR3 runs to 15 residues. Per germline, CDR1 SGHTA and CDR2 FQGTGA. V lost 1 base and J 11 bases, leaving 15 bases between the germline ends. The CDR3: CASSLRGPFRAPLHF. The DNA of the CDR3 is TGTGCCAGCAGCTTAAGGGGGCCCTTTAGGGCACCCCTCCACTTT.

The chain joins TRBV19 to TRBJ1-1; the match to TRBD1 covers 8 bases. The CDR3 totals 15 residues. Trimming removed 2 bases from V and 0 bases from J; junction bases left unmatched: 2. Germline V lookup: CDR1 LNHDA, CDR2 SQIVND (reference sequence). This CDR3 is CASSIRTGMNTEAFF. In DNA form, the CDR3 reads TGTGCCAGTAGTATAAGGACAGGGATGAACACTGAAGCTTTCTTT.

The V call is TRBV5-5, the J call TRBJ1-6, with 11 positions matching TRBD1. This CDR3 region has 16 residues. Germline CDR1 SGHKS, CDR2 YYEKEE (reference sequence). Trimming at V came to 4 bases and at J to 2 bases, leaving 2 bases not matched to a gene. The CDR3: CASSKGQGAYNSPLHF. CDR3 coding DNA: TGTGCCAGCAGCAAGGGACAGGGGGCCTATAATTCACCCCTCCACTTT.

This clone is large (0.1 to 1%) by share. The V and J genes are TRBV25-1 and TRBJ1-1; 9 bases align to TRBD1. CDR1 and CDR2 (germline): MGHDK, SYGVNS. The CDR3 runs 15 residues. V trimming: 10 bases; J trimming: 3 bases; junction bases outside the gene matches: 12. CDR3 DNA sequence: TGTGCCATCCCCCTGGACAGGGGAGGGGACACTGAAGCTTTCTTT. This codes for CAIPLDRGGDTEAFF.

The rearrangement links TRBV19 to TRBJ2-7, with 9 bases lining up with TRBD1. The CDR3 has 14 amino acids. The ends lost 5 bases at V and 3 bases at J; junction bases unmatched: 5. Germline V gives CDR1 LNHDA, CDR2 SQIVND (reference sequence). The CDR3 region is CASSPRDRVYEQYF. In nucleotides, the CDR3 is TGTGCCAGTAGTCCCCGGGACAGGGTCTACGAGCAGTACTTC.

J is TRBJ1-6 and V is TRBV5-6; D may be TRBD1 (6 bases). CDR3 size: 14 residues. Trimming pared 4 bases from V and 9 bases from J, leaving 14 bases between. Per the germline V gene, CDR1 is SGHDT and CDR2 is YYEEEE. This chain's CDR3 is CASSTPGAGSPLHF. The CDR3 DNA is TGTGCCAGCAGCACACCAGGGGCAGGTTCACCCCTCCACTTT.

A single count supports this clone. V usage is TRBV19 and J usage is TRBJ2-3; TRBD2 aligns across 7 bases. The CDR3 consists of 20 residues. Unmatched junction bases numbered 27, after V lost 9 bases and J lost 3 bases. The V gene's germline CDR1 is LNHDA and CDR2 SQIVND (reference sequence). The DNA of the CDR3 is TGTGCCAGCAGAAGTACCGACGCGGGGTCCGGGAAGCGGGAAACAGATACGCAGTATTTT. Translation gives CASRSTDAGSGKRETDTQYF.